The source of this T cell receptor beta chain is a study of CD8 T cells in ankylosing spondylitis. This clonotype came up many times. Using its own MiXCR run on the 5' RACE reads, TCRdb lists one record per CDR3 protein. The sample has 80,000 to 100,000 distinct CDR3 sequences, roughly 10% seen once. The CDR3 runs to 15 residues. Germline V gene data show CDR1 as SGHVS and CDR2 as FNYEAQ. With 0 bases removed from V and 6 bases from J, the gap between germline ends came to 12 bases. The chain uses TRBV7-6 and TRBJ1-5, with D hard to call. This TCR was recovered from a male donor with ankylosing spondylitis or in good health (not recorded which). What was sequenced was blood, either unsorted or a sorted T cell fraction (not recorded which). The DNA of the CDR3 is TGTGCCAGCAGCTTAGCGGTCGGCGCGGGTCAGCCCCAGCATTTT. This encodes CASSLAVGAGQPQHF.